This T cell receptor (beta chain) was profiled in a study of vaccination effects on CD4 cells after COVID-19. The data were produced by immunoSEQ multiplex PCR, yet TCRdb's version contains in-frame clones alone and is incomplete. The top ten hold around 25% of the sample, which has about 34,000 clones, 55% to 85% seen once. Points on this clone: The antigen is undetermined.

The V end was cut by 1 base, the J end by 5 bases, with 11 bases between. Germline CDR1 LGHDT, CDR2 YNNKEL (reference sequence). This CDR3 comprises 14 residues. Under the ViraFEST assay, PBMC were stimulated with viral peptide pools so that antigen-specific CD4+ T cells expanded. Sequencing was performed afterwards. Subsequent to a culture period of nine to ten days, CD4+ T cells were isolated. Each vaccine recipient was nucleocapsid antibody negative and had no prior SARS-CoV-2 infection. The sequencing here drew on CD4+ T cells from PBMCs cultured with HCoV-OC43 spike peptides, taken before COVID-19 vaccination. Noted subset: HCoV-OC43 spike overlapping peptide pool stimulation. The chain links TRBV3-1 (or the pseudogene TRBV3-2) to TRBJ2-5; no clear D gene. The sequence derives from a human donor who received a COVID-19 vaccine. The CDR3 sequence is CASSQGAVRETQYF. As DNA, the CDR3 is TGTGCCAGCAGCCAAGGGGCGGTGCGGGAGACCCAGTACTTC.